This record looks at one TCR beta chain sequence and its context. Authors' methods: For nucleated cells, counts were estimated from reference gene primer amplification. Clones were sequenced by immunoSEQ multiplex PCR, and TCRdb holds only the in-frame ones, with some missing. V, J and clone size derive from that table, while D and trimming were established from the DNA sequence. The profile covers under 250,000 clones, with roughly 92% appearing a single time and about 0.8% taken by the ten largest. Patients in Seattle were enrolled during active infection, then followed longitudinally. This sample stems from a study of blood T cell repertoires in COVID-19. V dropped 0 bases and J dropped 8 bases, with 9 bases sitting between them. There are 14 residues in the CDR3. Germline V gene data show CDR1 as SGHRS and CDR2 as YFSETQ.

The sample consisted of peripheral blood. The chain links TRBV5-1 to TRBJ1-6; TRBD1 might be the D (6 bases). This receptor was taken from a man in his sixties with COVID-19, enrolled during active disease. This CDR3 reads CASSLDYRDSPLHF. The DNA for the CDR3 is TGCGCCAGCAGCTTGGACTACAGGGATTCACCCCTCCACTTT. Filled out from reference TRBV5-1 and TRBJ1-6, the complete variable domain reads KAGVTQTPRYLIKTRGQQVTLSCSPISGHRSVSWYQQTPGQGLQFLFEYFSETQRNKGNFPGRFSGRQFSNSRSEMNVSTLELGDSALYLCASSLDYRDSPLHFGNGTRLTVT.